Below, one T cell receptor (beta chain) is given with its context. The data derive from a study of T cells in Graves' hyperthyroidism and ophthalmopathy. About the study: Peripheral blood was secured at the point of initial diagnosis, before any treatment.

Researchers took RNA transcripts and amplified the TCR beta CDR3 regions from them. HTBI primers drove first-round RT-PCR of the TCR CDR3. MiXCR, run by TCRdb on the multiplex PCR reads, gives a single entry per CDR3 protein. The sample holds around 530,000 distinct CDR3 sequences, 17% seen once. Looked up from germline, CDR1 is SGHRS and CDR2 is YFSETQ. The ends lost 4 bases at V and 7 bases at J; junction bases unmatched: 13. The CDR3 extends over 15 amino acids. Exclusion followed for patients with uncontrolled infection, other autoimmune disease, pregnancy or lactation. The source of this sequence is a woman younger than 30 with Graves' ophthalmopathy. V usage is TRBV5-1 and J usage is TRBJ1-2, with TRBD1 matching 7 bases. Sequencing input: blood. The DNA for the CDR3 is TGCGCCAGCAGCGCAACCCTTACAGGGGATGGTGGCTACACCTTC. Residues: CASSATLTGDGGYTF.